There are a few counts of the clone carrying this T cell receptor beta chain. What it binds is unknown. The V gene's germline CDR1 is MNHEY and CDR2 SVGEGT. Trimming left V 2 bases short and J 4 bases short, with 8 bases between. The CDR3 has 13 residues. The data are from a study of T-cell memory formation after mild COVID-19. Findings and limits, study-wide: For contracting clones, CD4+ ones sat mainly in CM and EM, CD8+ in EMRA.

TCRdb itself ran the 5' RACE reads through MiXCR, one entry per CDR3 protein. This sample has some 280,000 distinct CDR3 sequences, with under 20% found just once. V gene TRBV6-2 or TRBV6-3 combines with J gene TRBJ1-2; D gene ambiguous. The sequencing input was PBMCs or a T cell subset sorted from them (not recorded which). This receptor was obtained from a man between 18 and 35 years old who had mild COVID-19 (a few samples of this study predate the infection). Cell type and time point are not known. CDR3 sequence (DNA): TGTGCCAGCAGTTACGGTTCCAGCTATGGCTACACCTTC. Its translation is CASSYGSSYGYTF.